The rows below give T cell receptor beta chains drawn from one sample of a study of identical twins. TCRdb re-analysed the 5' RACE reads in MiXCR, keeping a single row per CDR3 protein. The sample records 350,000 to 500,000 distinct CDR3 sequences, approximately 18% being singletons. What was sequenced was naive T cells sorted from blood. The receptors were gathered from a man aged 50-59 years in good health. Each CDR3 is given with its conserved first and last residue. The D gene is left open where the match is weak. Size tells how often a clone was seen (once, few, many) or the class of an expanded clone, and some rows leave it out.

size: few
D: TRBD2
J: TRBJ2-1
V: TRBV19
DNA: TGTGCCAGTAGGGGCCGGCCTAGCGGCTACAATGAGCAGTTCTTC
CDR3: CASRGRPSGYNEQFF

size: few
D: NA
J: TRBJ2-7
V: TRBV7-8
DNA: TGTGCCAGCAGCTTAGACAGGTCCTCTCTGACCTTCTCCTACGAGCAGTACTTC
CDR3: CASSLDRSSLTFSYEQYF

size: many
D: NA
J: TRBJ2-1
V: TRBV6-2/TRBV6-3
DNA: TGTGCCAGCACCCGGGACTTGACCGGGGATGAGCAGTTCTTC
CDR3: CASTRDLTGDEQFF

size: few
D: TRBD1
J: TRBJ1-1
V: TRBV12-3/TRBV12-4
DNA: TGTGCCAGCAGTCCCACCGGGACAGCTAACACTGAAGCTTTCTTT
CDR3: CASSPTGTANTEAFF

size: many
D: TRBD2
J: TRBJ2-1
V: TRBV13
DNA: TGTGCCAGCAGCTCACGTGCTAGCGGCTCGAGATACAATGAGCAGTTCTTC
CDR3: CASSSRASGSRYNEQFF

size: NA
D: TRBD1
J: TRBJ2-1
V: TRBV12-3/TRBV12-4
DNA: TGTGCCAGCAGACCCGGGACAGGGGGTTTCCATGAGCAGTTCTTC
CDR3: CASRPGTGGFHEQFF

size: NA
D: TRBD1
J: TRBJ1-5
V: TRBV20-1
DNA: TGCAGTGCTGCCGGGACAGTCAATCAGCCCCAGCATTTT
CDR3: CSAAGTVNQPQHF

size: NA
D: NA
J: TRBJ2-7
V: TRBV20-1
DNA: TGCAGTGCTTGGGGGAGGGGGGGCCAGAACGAGCAGTACTTC
CDR3: CSAWGRGGQNEQYF

size: few
D: NA
J: TRBJ1-6
V: TRBV29-1
DNA: TGCAGCGTTGCAAGCTCCTATAATTCACCCCTCCACTTT
CDR3: CSVASSYNSPLHF

size: many
D: NA
J: TRBJ2-3
V: TRBV12-3/TRBV12-4
DNA: TGTGCCAGCAGCCCGCGAGGTACCTCCACAGATACGCAGTATTTT
CDR3: CASSPRGTSTDTQYF

size: few
D: NA
J: TRBJ2-7
V: TRBV15
DNA: TGTGCCACCGGTGGGACGGTAAGCTACGAGCAGTACTTC
CDR3: CATGGTVSYEQYF

size: few
D: NA
J: TRBJ2-3
V: TRBV7-2
DNA: TGTGCCAGCAGCCTAGGGGGACTCTCATATACGCAGTATTTT
CDR3: CASSLGGLSYTQYF

size: many
D: TRBD1
J: TRBJ1-6
V: TRBV11-2
DNA: TGTGCCAGCAAGGGACAGCCTAATTCACCCCTCCACTTT
CDR3: CASKGQPNSPLHF

size: few
D: NA
J: TRBJ2-2
V: TRBV25-1
DNA: TGTGCCAGCAGGGGGCCCGCGAACACCGGGGAGCTGTTTTTT
CDR3: CASRGPANTGELFF

size: NA
D: TRBD2
J: TRBJ2-1
V: TRBV7-9
DNA: TGTGCCAGCAGCTTTCGGGGACTAGCTCACCCTGAGCAGTTCTTC
CDR3: CASSFRGLAHPEQFF

size: many
D: TRBD2
J: TRBJ2-5
V: TRBV7-9
DNA: TGTGCCACCTCCCTGGGGGGGCAAGAGACCCAGTACTTC
CDR3: CATSLGGQETQYF

size: many
D: NA
J: TRBJ2-7
V: TRBV5-4
DNA: TGTGCCAGCAGCTTGTCGGGCAGGGCGTCCTACGAGCAGTACTTC
CDR3: CASSLSGRASYEQYF

size: NA
D: NA
J: TRBJ2-1
V: TRBV20-1
DNA: TGCAGTGCTAGAGACCCCAGTATTTCTCGAATTAGCGGCACAATTGGGCAGTTCTTC
CDR3: CSARDPSISRISGTIGQFF

size: many
D: TRBD2
J: TRBJ2-2
V: TRBV5-8
DNA: TGTGCCAGCAGCCACAGCGGGAGCCGTGCCGGGGAGCTGTTTTTT
CDR3: CASSHSGSRAGELFF

size: few
D: TRBD1
J: TRBJ1-2
V: TRBV24-1
DNA: TGTGCCACCAGTCCTAGGGACAGGCCTAACTATGGCTACACCTTC
CDR3: CATSPRDRPNYGYTF

size: NA
D: NA
J: TRBJ2-7
V: TRBV4-3
DNA: TGCGCCAGCAGCCAAGAAGGGGGATACTCCTACGAGCAGTACTTC
CDR3: CASSQEGGYSYEQYF

size: NA
D: NA
J: TRBJ2-1
V: TRBV5-4
DNA: TGTGCCAGCAGCCGGGGAACCGGAGAGAGCTCCTACAATGAGCAGTTCTTC
CDR3: CASSRGTGESSYNEQFF

size: few
D: NA
J: TRBJ1-3
V: TRBV29-1
DNA: TGCAGCGTTGTGGACGGAGTCTCTGGAAACACCATATATTTT
CDR3: CSVVDGVSGNTIYF

size: many
D: TRBD1
J: TRBJ1-1
V: TRBV5-5
DNA: TGTGCCAGCAGCTTAGGGACAGGCTTAAACACTGAAGCTTTCTTT
CDR3: CASSLGTGLNTEAFF

size: few
D: NA
J: TRBJ1-2
V: TRBV28
DNA: TGTGCCAGCAGATTGGGAGGGTCCTATGGCTACACCTTC
CDR3: CASRLGGSYGYTF

size: many
D: TRBD1
J: TRBJ2-1
V: TRBV12-3/TRBV12-4
DNA: TGTGCCAGCAGACCCGGGACAGGGGGCGAAGAGCAGTTCTTC
CDR3: CASRPGTGGEEQFF

size: few
D: TRBD2
J: TRBJ2-1
V: TRBV20-1
DNA: TGCAGTGCTAGATCGGCTAGCGGGGACTACTTCTACAATGAGCAGTTCTTC
CDR3: CSARSASGDYFYNEQFF

size: NA
D: NA
J: TRBJ2-2
V: TRBV9
DNA: TGTGCCAGCAACGGGGCAGGGTCGGATTTCGGGGAGCTGTTTTTT
CDR3: CASNGAGSDFGELFF

size: NA
D: NA
J: TRBJ1-4
V: TRBV28
DNA: TGTGCCAGCAGACCCGGGACCACTAATGAAAAACTGTTTTTT
CDR3: CASRPGTTNEKLFF

size: NA
D: TRBD2
J: TRBJ2-5
V: TRBV20-1
DNA: TGCAGTGCTACAGCGGGGAGAAGCCAAGAGACCCAGTACTTC
CDR3: CSATAGRSQETQYF

size: NA
D: TRBD1
J: TRBJ2-7
V: TRBV7-2
DNA: TGTGCCAGACTACCCGGGACAGACTCCTACGAGCAGTACTTC
CDR3: CARLPGTDSYEQYF

size: NA
D: NA
J: TRBJ2-3
V: TRBV5-1
DNA: TGCGCCAGCAAGACGACCGGGACCCCACCGGGCACAGATACGCAGTATTTT
CDR3: CASKTTGTPPGTDTQYF

size: NA
D: TRBD2
J: TRBJ2-1
V: TRBV7-2
DNA: TGTGCCAGCAGCTTATCCAGCGGGGGGATCTACAATGAGCAGTTCTTC
CDR3: CASSLSSGGIYNEQFF

size: once
D: NA
J: TRBJ2-7
V: TRBV4-3
DNA: TGCGCCAGCAGCCAAGGGTTTGGGTTTTCGGGATACGAGCAGTACTTC
CDR3: CASSQGFGFSGYEQYF

size: few
D: NA
J: TRBJ2-2
V: TRBV9
DNA: TGTGCCAGCAGCGGAGTGGATGGGACCGGGGAGCTGTTTTTT
CDR3: CASSGVDGTGELFF

size: NA
D: TRBD2
J: TRBJ2-7
V: TRBV4-3
DNA: TGCGCCAGCAGCCAAGAGGGACTAGCGGGAGATGGGTACGAGCAGTACTTC
CDR3: CASSQEGLAGDGYEQYF

size: few
D: NA
J: TRBJ2-2
V: TRBV5-6
DNA: TGTGCCAGCAGCCTACCGAGCGTTACCGGGGAGCTGTTTTTT
CDR3: CASSLPSVTGELFF

size: few
D: TRBD2
J: TRBJ2-3
V: TRBV11-2
DNA: TGTGCCAGCAGCCAGGGACTAGCGGGAGCGGTTTTGACAGATACGCAGTATTTT
CDR3: CASSQGLAGAVLTDTQYF

size: many
D: TRBD1
J: TRBJ1-4
V: TRBV12-3/TRBV12-4
DNA: TGTGCCAGCAGTCCCGACAGGGGGGTAGGAAAACTGTTTTTT
CDR3: CASSPDRGVGKLFF

size: many
D: NA
J: TRBJ2-1
V: TRBV10-3
DNA: TGTGCCATCAGTGAGTCGGGACAAGTGTCGGGTGAGCAGTTCTTC
CDR3: CAISESGQVSGEQFF

size: NA
D: NA
J: TRBJ2-1
V: TRBV4-3
DNA: TGCGCCAGCAGCCAAGGCTGGGAGCAGTTCTTC
CDR3: CASSQGWEQFF

size: NA
D: NA
J: TRBJ1-2
V: TRBV7-2
DNA: TGTGCCAGCAGCCCCGGGATCTTGGACTCTGGCTACACCTTC
CDR3: CASSPGILDSGYTF

size: NA
D: TRBD1
J: TRBJ1-1
V: TRBV7-9
DNA: TGTGCCAGCAGCTTAGACTTAACAGGGGGCGCCGGTGAAGCTTTCTTT
CDR3: CASSLDLTGGAGEAFF

size: NA
D: NA
J: TRBJ2-2
V: TRBV20-1
DNA: TGCAGTGCTAGAGAGGGGGGACTTCAAATCGCGAACACCGGGGAGCTGTTTTTT
CDR3: CSAREGGLQIANTGELFF

size: NA
D: TRBD1
J: TRBJ2-7
V: TRBV7-2
DNA: TGTGCCAGCAGCTTGGACAGGGAGTTCAACTACGAGCAGTACTTC
CDR3: CASSLDREFNYEQYF

size: few
D: TRBD1
J: TRBJ2-7
V: TRBV7-6
DNA: TGTGCCAGCAGCTCTTTGGACAGGGTGGGCGAGCAGTACTTC
CDR3: CASSSLDRVGEQYF

size: NA
D: TRBD2
J: TRBJ2-5
V: TRBV29-1
DNA: TGCAGCGTTGAGGATCGGGCTAGCGGGAGGGAGACCCAGTACTTC
CDR3: CSVEDRASGRETQYF

size: many
D: NA
J: TRBJ2-5
V: TRBV5-1
DNA: TGCGCCAGCAGCCCCGGGCCGGGAAACCAAGAGACCCAGTACTTC
CDR3: CASSPGPGNQETQYF

size: many
D: TRBD1
J: TRBJ2-1
V: TRBV4-2
DNA: TGTGCCAGCAGCCAGACAGGGTTAGGGAGCAATGAGCAGTTCTTC
CDR3: CASSQTGLGSNEQFF

size: NA
D: NA
J: TRBJ1-2
V: TRBV27
DNA: TGTGCCAGCAGTTTATATGGGGGCGGTGGCTACACCTTC
CDR3: CASSLYGGGGYTF

size: many
D: NA
J: TRBJ1-2
V: TRBV7-9
DNA: TGTGCCAGCAGCCCGAGTCGTGTCTATGGCTACACCTTC
CDR3: CASSPSRVYGYTF

size: many
D: NA
J: TRBJ1-5
V: TRBV12-3/TRBV12-4
DNA: TGTGCCAGCAGCCAGGACAGTAACAATCAGCCCCAGCATTTT
CDR3: CASSQDSNNQPQHF

size: many
D: NA
J: TRBJ1-6
V: TRBV20-1
DNA: TGCAGTGCTAGAGATCGTGGGGGAAGGCGTGATTCACCCCTCCGCTTT
CDR3: CSARDRGGRRDSPLRF

size: few
D: NA
J: TRBJ2-3
V: TRBV29-1
DNA: TGCAGCGTTGAACAGGGCCTAAGGGGAGATACGCAGTATTTT
CDR3: CSVEQGLRGDTQYF

size: NA
D: NA
J: TRBJ1-4
V: TRBV9
DNA: TGTGCCAGCAGCGGTGGGGACGATAATGAAAAACTGTTTTTT
CDR3: CASSGGDDNEKLFF

size: few
D: NA
J: TRBJ2-3
V: TRBV20-1
DNA: TGCAGTTCTTCCTGGGCGAGTGGCACAGATACGCAGTATTTT
CDR3: CSSSWASGTDTQYF

size: few
D: NA
J: TRBJ2-5
V: TRBV5-1
DNA: TGCGCCAGCAGCTTTAATTCGGTGTATAGCGGTTCGGAGACCCAGTACTTC
CDR3: CASSFNSVYSGSETQYF